The clone carrying this T cell receptor beta chain appeared once. Its antigen remains unidentified. V lost 4 bases and J 0 bases, leaving 13 bases between the germline ends. The CDR3 is made up of 16 amino acids. Germline loops: CDR1 WSHSY, CDR2 SAAADI. The record originates from a study of long-term antiretroviral therapy in people with HIV. Background on the study: The earliest samples predate the 2015 immediate-ART recommendation by about a decade.

Samples were assayed with immunoSEQ v3.0 at survey level. Sequencing of each sample targeted roughly 40,000-50,000 T-cell genomes. The data were produced by immunoSEQ multiplex PCR, yet TCRdb's version contains in-frame clones alone and is incomplete. The data hold approximately 35,000 clones, with 70% to 90% observed a single time. General study points: In samples taken after ART, diversity increased but remained below transplant donor control levels. Pre-ART expanded clones dominated the repertoire at every time point.

This chain connects TRBV10-2 to TRBJ2-1; D possibly corresponds to TRBD1 (6 bases). This specimen consisted of unsorted PBMCs, obtained 2.2 years after starting antiretroviral therapy. The TCR comes from a man aged 18-30 years with HIV. CDR3 sequence reads: CASSVGAASSYNEQFF. The CDR3 DNA reads TGCGCCAGCAGTGTGGGGGCCGCGAGCTCCTACAATGAGCAGTTCTTC.